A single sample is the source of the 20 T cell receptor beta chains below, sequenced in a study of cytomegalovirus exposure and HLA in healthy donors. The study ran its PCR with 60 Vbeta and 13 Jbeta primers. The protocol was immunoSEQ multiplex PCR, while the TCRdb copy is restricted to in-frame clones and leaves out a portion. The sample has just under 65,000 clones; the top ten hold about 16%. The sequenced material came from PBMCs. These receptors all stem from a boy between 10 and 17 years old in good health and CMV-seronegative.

The CDR3: CASRGGLETQYF. The DNA for the CDR3 is TGTGCCAGCAGAGGGGGATTGGAGACCCAGTACTTC. The chain recombines TRBV7-9 with TRBJ2-5, with a tentative D call TRBD1 (6 bases). This CDR3 is 12 amino acids long. Per the germline V gene, CDR1 is SEHNR and CDR2 is FQNEAQ (reference sequence). Trimming removed 6 bases from V and 5 bases from J, with 10 bases in between.

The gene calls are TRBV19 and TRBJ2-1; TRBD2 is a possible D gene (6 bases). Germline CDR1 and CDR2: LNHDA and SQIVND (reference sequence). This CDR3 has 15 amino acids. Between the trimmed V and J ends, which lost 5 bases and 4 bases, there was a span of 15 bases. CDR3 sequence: CASSVGGAPYNEQFF. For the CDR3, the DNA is TGTGCCAGTAGTGTCGGCGGGGCTCCATACAATGAGCAGTTCTTC.

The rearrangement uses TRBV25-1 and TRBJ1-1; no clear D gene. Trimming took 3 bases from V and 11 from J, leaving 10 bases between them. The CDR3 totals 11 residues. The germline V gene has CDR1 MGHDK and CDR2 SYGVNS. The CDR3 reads CASSELFEAFF. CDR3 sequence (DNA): TGTGCCAGCAGTGAGCTCTTTGAGGCTTTCTTT.

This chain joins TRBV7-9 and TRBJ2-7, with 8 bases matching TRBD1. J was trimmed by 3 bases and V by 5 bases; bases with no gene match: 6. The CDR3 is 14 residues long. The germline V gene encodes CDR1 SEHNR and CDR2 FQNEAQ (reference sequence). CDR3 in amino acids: CASSGQGKIYEQYF. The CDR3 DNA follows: TGTGCCAGCAGCGGACAGGGCAAGATCTACGAGCAGTACTTC.

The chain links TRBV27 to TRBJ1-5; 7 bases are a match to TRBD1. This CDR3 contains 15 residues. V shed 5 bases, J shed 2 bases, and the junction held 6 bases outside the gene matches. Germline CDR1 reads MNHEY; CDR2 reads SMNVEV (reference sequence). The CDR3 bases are TGTGCCAGCAGTCCCCCAGGACAGGGCAATCAGCCCCAGCATTTT. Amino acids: CASSPPGQGNQPQHF.

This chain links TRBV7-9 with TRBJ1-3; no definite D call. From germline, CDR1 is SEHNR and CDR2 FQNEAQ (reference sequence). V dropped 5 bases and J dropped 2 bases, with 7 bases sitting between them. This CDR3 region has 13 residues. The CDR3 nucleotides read TGTGCCAGCAGCCAAGCGCCTGGAAACACCATATATTTT. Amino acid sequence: CASSQAPGNTIYF.

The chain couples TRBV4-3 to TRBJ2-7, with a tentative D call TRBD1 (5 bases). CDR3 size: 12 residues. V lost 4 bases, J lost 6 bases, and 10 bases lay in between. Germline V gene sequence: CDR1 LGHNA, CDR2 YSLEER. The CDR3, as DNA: TGCGCCAGCAGCCCCGACAGAGGCGAGCAGTACTTC. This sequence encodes CASSPDRGEQYF.

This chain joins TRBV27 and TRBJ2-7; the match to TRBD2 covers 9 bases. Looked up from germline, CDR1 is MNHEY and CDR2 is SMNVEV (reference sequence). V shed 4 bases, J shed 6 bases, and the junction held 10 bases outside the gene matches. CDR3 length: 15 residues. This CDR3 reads CASSSFGAGGPEQYF. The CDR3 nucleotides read TGTGCCAGCAGTTCCTTCGGAGCGGGAGGACCCGAGCAGTACTTC.

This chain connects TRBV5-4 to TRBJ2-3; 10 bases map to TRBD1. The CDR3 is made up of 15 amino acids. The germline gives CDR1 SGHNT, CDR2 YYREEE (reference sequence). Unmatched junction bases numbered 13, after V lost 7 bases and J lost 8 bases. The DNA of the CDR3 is TGTGCCAGCTATACCGGACAGGGGGGTTCTATTACGCAGTATTTT. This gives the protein CASYTGQGGSITQYF.

CDR3 sequence (DNA): TGTGCCAGCAACGATCACGGACAGGGTGGGAGTTCACCCCTCCACTTT. It specifies CASNDHGQGGSSPLHF. J is TRBJ1-6 and V is TRBV27; TRBD1 matches 8 bases. J was trimmed by 9 bases and V by 7 bases; bases with no gene match: 14. The length of the CDR3 is 16 residues. Per germline, CDR1 MNHEY and CDR2 SMNVEV (reference sequence).

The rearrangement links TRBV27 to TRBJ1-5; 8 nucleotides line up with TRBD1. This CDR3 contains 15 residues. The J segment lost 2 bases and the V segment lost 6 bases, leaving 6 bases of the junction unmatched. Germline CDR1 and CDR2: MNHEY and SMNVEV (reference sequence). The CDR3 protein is CASRSGGAGNQPQHF. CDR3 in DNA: TGTGCCAGCAGATCAGGGGGCGCGGGCAATCAGCCCCAGCATTTT.

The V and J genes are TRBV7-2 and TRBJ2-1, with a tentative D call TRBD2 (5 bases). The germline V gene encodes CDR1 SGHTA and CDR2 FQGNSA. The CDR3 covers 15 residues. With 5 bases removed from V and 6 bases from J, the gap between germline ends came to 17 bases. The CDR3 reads CASSPHLSSSNEQFF. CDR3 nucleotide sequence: TGTGCCAGCAGCCCTCACCTCTCTAGCAGCAATGAGCAGTTCTTC.

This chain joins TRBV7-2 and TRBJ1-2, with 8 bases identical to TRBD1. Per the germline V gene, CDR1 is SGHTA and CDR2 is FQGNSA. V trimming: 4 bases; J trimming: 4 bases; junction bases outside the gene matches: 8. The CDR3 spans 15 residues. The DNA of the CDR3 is TGTGCCAGCAGCTACAGGGGACAGGCCCTCTATGGCTACACCTTC. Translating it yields CASSYRGQALYGYTF.

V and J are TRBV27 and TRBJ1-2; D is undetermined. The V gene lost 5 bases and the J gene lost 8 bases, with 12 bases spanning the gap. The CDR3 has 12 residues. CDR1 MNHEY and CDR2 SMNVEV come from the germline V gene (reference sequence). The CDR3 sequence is CASSPTGYGYTF. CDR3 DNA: TGTGCCAGCAGTCCGACGGGGTACGGCTACACCTTC.

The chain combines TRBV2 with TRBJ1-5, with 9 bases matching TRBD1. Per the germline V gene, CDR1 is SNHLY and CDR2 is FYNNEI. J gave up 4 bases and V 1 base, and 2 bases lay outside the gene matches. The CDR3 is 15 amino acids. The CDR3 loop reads CASSEEGTGNQPQHF. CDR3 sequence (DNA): TGTGCCAGCAGTGAAGAGGGGACAGGGAATCAGCCCCAGCATTTT.

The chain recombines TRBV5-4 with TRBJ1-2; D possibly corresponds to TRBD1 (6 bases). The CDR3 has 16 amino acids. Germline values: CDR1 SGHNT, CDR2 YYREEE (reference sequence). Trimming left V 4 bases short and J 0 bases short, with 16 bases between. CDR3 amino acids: CASSTWTALSNYGYTF. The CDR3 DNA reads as TGTGCCAGCAGCACCTGGACAGCCCTTTCTAACTATGGCTACACCTTC.

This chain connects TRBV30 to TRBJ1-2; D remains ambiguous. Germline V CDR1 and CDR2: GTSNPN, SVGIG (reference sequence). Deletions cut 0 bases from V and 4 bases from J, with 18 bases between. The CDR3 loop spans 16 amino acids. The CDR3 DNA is TGTGCCTGGAGTGTCCCGGGGTCAGGCCCGGGCTATGGCTACACCTTC. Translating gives CAWSVPGSGPGYGYTF.

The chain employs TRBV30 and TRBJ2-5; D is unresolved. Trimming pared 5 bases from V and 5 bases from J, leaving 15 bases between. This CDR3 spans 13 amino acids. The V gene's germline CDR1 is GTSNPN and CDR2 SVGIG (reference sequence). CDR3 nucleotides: TGTGCCTGGGATTTTGGGCCTTTGGAGACCCAGTACTTC. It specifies CAWDFGPLETQYF. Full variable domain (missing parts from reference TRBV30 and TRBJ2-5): SQTIHQWPATLVQPVGSPLSLECTVEGTSNPNLYWYRQAAGRGLQLLFYSVGIGQISSEVPQNLSASRPQDRQFILSSKKLLLSDSGFYLCAWDFGPLETQYFGPGTRLLVL.

CDR3 nucleotides: TGCGCCAGCAGCCTACAAGACAGGGGGTGGCGTGTATCTGAAGCTTTCTTT. This sequence encodes CASSLQDRGWRVSEAFF. The rearrangement uses TRBV5-1 and TRBJ1-1; 9 bases match TRBD1. Looked up from germline, CDR1 is SGHRS and CDR2 is YFSETQ. J gave up 6 bases and V 4 bases, and 16 bases lay outside the gene matches. The CDR3 runs 17 residues.

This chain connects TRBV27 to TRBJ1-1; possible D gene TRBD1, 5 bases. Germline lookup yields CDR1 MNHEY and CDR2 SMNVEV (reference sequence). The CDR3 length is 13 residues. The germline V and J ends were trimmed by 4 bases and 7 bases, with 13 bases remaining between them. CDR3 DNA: TGTGCCAGCAGTTACCAGGGCCGGTATGAAGCTTTCTTT. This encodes CASSYQGRYEAFF.